The sequence of this T cell receptor (beta chain) was determined in a study of blood T cells in healthy people across ages. It was with a sample-barcoded 5' primer and a J-beta primer mix that a second PCR of roughly 7 to 12 cycles was run. TCRdb re-called the 5' RACE reads through MiXCR, storing one row per CDR3 protein. The sample has under 950,000 distinct CDR3 sequences, approximately 22% seen once. CDR3 length equals 14 residues. Trimming left V 5 bases short and J 2 bases short, with 12 bases between. This TCR came from a man in his 70s in good health. V gene TRBV12-3 or TRBV12-4 combines with J gene TRBJ1-1; D perhaps matches TRBD1 (6 bases). Sequences were obtained from blood. CDR3 loop: CASSPNRVNTEAFF. The CDR3 DNA follows: TGTGCCAGCAGTCCAAACAGGGTCAACACTGAAGCTTTCTTT.